Shown below are 4 T cell receptor beta chains from a single sample sequenced in a study of T cells after yellow fever vaccination (dated by TCRdb to between 2018 and 2020). Libraries were prepared through 5' RACE. Reads for this sample came from an Illumina HiSeq 2500. TCRdb took the public reads, trimmed them with fastp at Q25, ran MiXCR for clone calling and kept in-frame beta chains. Each entry merges the rows of one CDR3 protein and shows their most common DNA and genes. Across this sample there are over 110,000 distinct CDR3 sequences, with 7.7% seen only once. The ten largest clones add up to 0.73% of the sample. The treatment or condition tag for this specimen amounts to: live attenuated yellow fever vaccine strain. The sample consisted of CD4+ T cells sorted from PBMCs, taken 5 days after the yellow fever booster vaccination. The receptors derive from a man between 25 and 39 years old who received the YFV17D yellow fever vaccine.

Ten or more counts support this clonotype. This chain joins TRBV20-1 and TRBJ2-3; 9 bases match TRBD2. Trimming took 5 bases from V and 5 from J; bases not matched to a gene: 11. There are 15 residues in the CDR3. Germline CDR1 DFQATT, CDR2 SNEGSKA (reference sequence). The CDR3 loop is CSAPRWGAGGDTQYF. The DNA for the CDR3 is TGCAGTGCTCCCCGGTGGGGAGCGGGAGGAGATACGCAGTATTTT.

This clonotype has at least ten counts. The CDR3 DNA reads TGCGCCAGCAGCTTTGACTACGAGCAGTACTTC. Its translation: CASSFDYEQYF. V and J are TRBV5-1 and TRBJ2-7; D not certain. The germline CDR1 and CDR2 sequences are SGHRS and YFSETQ. V dropped 2 bases and J dropped 3 bases, with 3 bases sitting between them. This CDR3 has 11 amino acids.

This clonotype was seen repeatedly, ten times or more. The chain links TRBV11-1 to TRBJ2-5, with D perhaps matching TRBD1 or TRBD2 (5 bases each). The CDR3 contains 15 residues. Germline V gene lookup returns CDR1 SGHAT and CDR2 FQDESV (reference sequence). Trimming left V 5 bases short and J 4 bases short, with 17 bases between. The CDR3 region is CASSPRRGVRETQYF. Here the CDR3 DNA reads TGTGCCAGCAGCCCGCGAAGAGGGGTGCGAGAGACCCAGTACTTC.

This clonotype was found many times. The V gene is TRBV20-1, the J gene TRBJ2-7; 7 positions match TRBD2. Germline CDR1 reads DFQATT; CDR2 reads SNEGSKA (reference sequence). V shed 5 bases and J 4 bases; nucleotides not matched to a gene: 8. The CDR3 loop spans 13 amino acids. As DNA, the CDR3 is TGCAGTGCTGGGGAGGGCCGGGGTTACGAGCAGTACTTC. This gives the protein CSAGEGRGYEQYF.